This T cell receptor (beta chain) was profiled in a study of blood T cell repertoires in COVID-19. As for the study in general: Whether acute or convalescent, the COVID-19 samples came from the United States, Italy and Spain. The analysed material was cDNA or gDNA that came from T cells, B-cell-depleted T cells, or PBMCs.

Germline values: CDR1 LGHDT, CDR2 YNNKEL (reference sequence). CDR3 length: 15 residues. Trimming removed 2 bases from V and 7 bases from J; junction bases left unmatched: 7. As processed by the authors: Reference gene primer amplification yielded estimated nucleated cell counts. Using immunoSEQ multiplex PCR, the repertoire was profiled, and TCRdb retains in-frame clones only, with some absent. V and J calls plus clone size are reproduced from that table; the DNA served to infer D and trimming. The sample records about 670,000 clones, 90% being singletons. Material for sequencing was peripheral blood. The clonotype comes from a woman between 18 and 29 years old with acute or convalescent COVID-19. The V call is TRBV3-1 (or the pseudogene TRBV3-2), the J call TRBJ2-7; TRBD2 matches at 11 bases. The CDR3 loop is CASSQLAGGSGEQYF. The CDR3 nucleotides read TGTGCCAGCAGCCAATTAGCGGGGGGGTCCGGGGAGCAGTACTTC.